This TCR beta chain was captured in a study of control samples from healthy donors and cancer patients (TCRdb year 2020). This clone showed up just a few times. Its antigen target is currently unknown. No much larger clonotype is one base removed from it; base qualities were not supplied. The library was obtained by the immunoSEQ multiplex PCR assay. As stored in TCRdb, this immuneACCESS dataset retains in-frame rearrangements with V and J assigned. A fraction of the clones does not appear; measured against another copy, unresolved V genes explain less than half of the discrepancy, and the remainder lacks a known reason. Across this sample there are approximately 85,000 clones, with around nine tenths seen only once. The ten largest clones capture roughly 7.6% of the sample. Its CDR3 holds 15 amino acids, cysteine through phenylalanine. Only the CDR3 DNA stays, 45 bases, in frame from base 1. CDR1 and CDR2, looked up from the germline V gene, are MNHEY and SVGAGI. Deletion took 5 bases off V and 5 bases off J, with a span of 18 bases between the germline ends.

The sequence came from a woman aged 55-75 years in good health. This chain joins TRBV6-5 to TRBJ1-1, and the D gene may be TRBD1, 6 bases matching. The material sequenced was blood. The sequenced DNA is TGTGCCAGCAGTCTGGGGGGGGGCGGGAGGACTGAAGCTTTCTTT. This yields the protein CASSLGGGGRTEAFF.